The 8 T cell receptor beta chains in this list originate from one sample, sequenced in a study of cytomegalovirus exposure and HLA in healthy donors. Amplification used 60 Vbeta primers and 13 Jbeta primers. Some clones are missing from TCRdb's copy, which holds only in-frame ones; the method was immunoSEQ multiplex PCR. The sample has approximately 150,000 clones, 60% to 85% seen once. Sequenced material: PBMCs. The receptors were gathered from a woman aged 18-29 years in good health and CMV-seronegative.

This chain joins TRBV10-3 and TRBJ1-1, with 7 bases lining up with TRBD1. After removal of 6 bases from V and 5 bases from J, the junction contained 6 bases not matched to a gene. The CDR3 spans 13 residues. The germline CDR1 and CDR2 sequences are ENHRY and SYGVKD. CDR3 sequence: CAIRADRVTEAFF. The DNA for the CDR3 is TGTGCCATCAGAGCTGACAGGGTGACTGAAGCTTTCTTT.

The chain joins TRBV13 to TRBJ2-7; D gene ambiguous. CDR3 length: 14 residues. V gave up 5 bases and J gave up 0 bases, with 11 bases separating them. CDR1 is PRHDT and CDR2 is FYEKMQ in the germline V gene (reference sequence). The CDR3 DNA is TGTGCCAGCAGCCCAGTAAAAAGCTCCTACGAGCAGTACTTC. Translating it yields CASSPVKSSYEQYF.

The J gene is TRBJ2-3, the V gene TRBV18; TRBD1 aligns across 7 bases. The length of the CDR3 is 14 residues. With 5 bases clipped from V and 4 bases from J, the junction kept 6 bases outside the gene matches. The germline V gene encodes CDR1 KGHSH and CDR2 LQKENI. Written as DNA, the CDR3 is TGTGCCAGCTCAATCGGACAGGCCGCAGATACGCAGTATTTT. Translation: CASSIGQAADTQYF.

The chain recombines TRBV5-8 with TRBJ1-5; D is undetermined. The CDR3 has 15 residues. V was pared by 0 bases and J by 0 bases, with 7 bases between. Germline V gives CDR1 SGHTS, CDR2 YDEGEE. The DNA for the CDR3 is TGTGCCAGCAGCTTGGAAGCATATAGCAATCAGCCCCAGCATTTT. It specifies CASSLEAYSNQPQHF.

This sequence joins TRBV6-1 and TRBJ2-5, with 11 bases that match TRBD2. V was clipped by 5 bases and J by 9 bases; unmatched bases: 11. This CDR3 contains 15 residues. Germline V gene lookup returns CDR1 MNHNS and CDR2 SASEGT. The CDR3 here is CASSPGLAVAGSQYF. CDR3 in DNA: TGTGCCAGCAGTCCGGGACTAGCGGTCGCGGGGTCCCAGTACTTC.

V is TRBV4-1 and J is TRBJ2-3, with D maybe TRBD2 (6 bases). Germline V CDR1 and CDR2: MGHRA, YSYEKL. The V and J ends lost 1 base and 2 bases respectively, with 19 bases between them. CDR3 length: 18 residues. CDR3 loop: CASSQGPRPGGSTDTQYF. CDR3 DNA: TGCGCCAGCAGCCAAGGACCCCGACCAGGAGGGTCCACAGATACGCAGTATTTT.

The chain links TRBV21-1 to TRBJ1-1; the table's D call TRBD1 went unverified against the DNA. TRBV21-1 is listed as a pseudogene. There are 18 residues in the CDR3. Written as DNA, the CDR3 is TGTGCCAGCAGCTCTCGGACAGGGCTCGTGACTCTGGACACTGAAGCTTTCTTT. This codes for CASSSRTGLVTLDTEAFF.

The chain recombines TRBV18 with TRBJ2-5, with D perhaps TRBD2 (5 bases). Germline CDR1 is KGHSH and CDR2 is LQKENI. This CDR3 has 15 residues. The V end lost 2 bases, the J end lost 2 bases, and 12 bases lay between the germline ends. CDR3 in amino acids: CASSPEIRRQETQYF. The CDR3, as DNA: TGTGCCAGCTCACCAGAGATCAGGAGGCAAGAGACCCAGTACTTC.